Below are 29 T cell receptor beta chains sequenced from a single sample in a study of cytomegalovirus exposure and HLA in healthy donors. Primers: 60 Vbeta forward and 13 Jbeta reverse. Libraries were prepared by immunoSEQ multiplex PCR; TCRdb keeps only in-frame clonotypes and omits some of them. The table lists under 150,000 clones, approximately 80% of them singletons. Sequenced: PBMCs. These receptors came from a young woman in good health and CMV-seropositive.

This clone was seen only a few times. This chain connects TRBV7-9 to TRBJ1-6; D possibly corresponds to TRBD1 (5 bases). The germline V and J ends were trimmed by 5 bases and 0 bases, with 14 bases remaining between them. The CDR3 loop spans 17 amino acids. Germline V lookup: CDR1 SEHNR, CDR2 FQNEAQ (reference sequence). Here the CDR3 DNA reads TGTGCCAGCAGCCCATCCCAGGGAACCTCCTATAATTCACCCCTCCACTTT. This encodes CASSPSQGTSYNSPLHF.

V gene TRBV10-3 combines with J gene TRBJ2-5; 12 bases align to TRBD2. After removal of 6 bases from V and 5 bases from J, the junction contained 7 bases not matched to a gene. Germline CDR1 and CDR2: ENHRY and SYGVKD. The CDR3 runs 15 residues. Here the CDR3 reads CAIRPTSGSYETQYF. In DNA, the CDR3 is TGTGCCATCAGGCCGACTAGCGGGAGTTATGAGACCCAGTACTTC.

V and J are TRBV2 and TRBJ1-1; weak D call: TRBD1 (6 bases). In germline, CDR1 is SNHLY, CDR2 FYNNEI. Trimming removed 6 bases from V and 4 bases from J, with 15 bases in between. The CDR3 runs 14 residues. The CDR3 region is CASSDKGGTTEAFF. CDR3 bases: TGTGCCAGCAGCGACAAGGGGGGGACCACTGAAGCTTTCTTT.

This chain uses TRBV27 with TRBJ1-5; TRBD1 aligns across 7 bases. The CDR3 covers 17 residues. Germline V gives CDR1 MNHEY, CDR2 SMNVEV (reference sequence). Germline trimming cut 1 base from V and 4 bases from J; bases unmatched to any gene: 10. The CDR3 region is CASSLYVGTEVNQPQHF. CDR3 DNA: TGTGCCAGCAGTTTATACGTCGGGACAGAGGTGAATCAGCCCCAGCATTTT.

The rearrangement links TRBV30 to TRBJ2-1; perhaps TRBD2 as D (7 bases). CDR3 length equals 15 residues. Trimming left V 8 bases short and J 7 bases short, with 24 bases between. Germline V gene lookup returns CDR1 GTSNPN and CDR2 SVGIG (reference sequence). In DNA form, the CDR3 reads TGTGCCCGCCTCGAAAGGGAGGGGGGGGAGAATGAGCAGTTCTTC. Protein sequence: CARLEREGGENEQFF.

The chain joins TRBV9 to TRBJ1-4; D perhaps matches TRBD1 (5 bases). Trimming left V 4 bases short and J 5 bases short, with 15 bases between. CDR1 is SGDLS and CDR2 is YYNGEE in the germline V gene. CDR3 length: 15 amino acids. The CDR3 sequence: CASSPTGGLNEKLFF. CDR3 nucleotide sequence: TGTGCCAGCAGCCCAACGGGGGGATTAAATGAAAAACTGTTTTTT.

V and J are TRBV4-1 and TRBJ2-7; D might be TRBD2 (5 bases). V was clipped by 6 bases and J by 0 bases, with 15 bases between them. The germline gives CDR1 MGHRA, CDR2 YSYEKL. The CDR3 is made up of 15 amino acids. The CDR3 DNA reads as TGCGCCAGCAGTAGAGACGGGGAGCGCTCCTACGAGCAGTACTTC. As protein: CASSRDGERSYEQYF.

The rearrangement joins TRBV5-1 to TRBJ2-5; no definite D call. The J call may be incorrect, as the DNA end agrees better with TRBJ2-7. CDR3 length: 13 residues. Looked up from germline, CDR1 is SGHRS and CDR2 is YFSETQ. In nucleotides, the CDR3 is TGCGCCAGCGGCGGAGACTCATTTTACGAGCAGTACTTC. Protein sequence: CASGGDSFYEQYF.

The rearrangement joins TRBV25-1 to TRBJ2-1; 7 bases fit TRBD2. J was trimmed by 1 base and V by 3 bases; bases with no gene match: 9. Germline V gene data show CDR1 as MGHDK and CDR2 as SYGVNS. This CDR3 spans 17 amino acids. The DNA for the CDR3 is TGTGCCAGCAGTGAGGGGGGGGGTAGCTTGTCCTACAATGAGCAGTTCTTC. Translating it yields CASSEGGGSLSYNEQFF.

The genes are TRBV11-3 and TRBJ2-1; the D gene is possibly TRBD2 (5 bases). There are 16 residues in the CDR3. Trimming took 0 bases from V and 0 from J, leaving 9 bases between them. Germline V CDR1 and CDR2: SGHNT, YENEEA. In DNA form, the CDR3 reads TGTGCCAGCAGCTTAGATCGGGATAGCTCCTACAATGAGCAGTTCTTC. It translates to CASSLDRDSSYNEQFF.

This clone turned up a few times. The V gene is TRBV5-4, the J gene TRBJ2-3, with D possibly being TRBD2 (7 bases). In germline, CDR1 is SGHNT, CDR2 YYREEE (reference sequence). The CDR3 runs 19 residues. Trimming left V 4 bases short and J 10 bases short, with 34 bases between. The CDR3 DNA reads TGTGCCAGCAGCGGGGGGGGCTTGGGAGCGTCCCAGGCCCAAGGTCCGCAGTATTTT. As protein: CASSGGGLGASQAQGPQYF.

The rearrangement links TRBV5-1 to TRBJ1-1, with D perhaps matching TRBD1 (5 bases). Germline CDR1 SGHRS, CDR2 YFSETQ. The CDR3 sequence is 18 residues long. Trimming left V 0 bases short and J 1 base short, with 19 bases between. The CDR3 region is CASSLGAEAGVANTEAFF. CDR3 nucleotide sequence: TGCGCCAGCAGCTTGGGGGCCGAGGCGGGGGTGGCGAACACTGAAGCTTTCTTT.

This chain joins TRBV27 and TRBJ2-1, with 10 bases identical to TRBD2. Germline values: CDR1 MNHEY, CDR2 SMNVEV (reference sequence). Germline trimming cut 7 bases from V and 9 bases from J; bases unmatched to any gene: 15. This CDR3 is built from 16 residues. CDR3 residues: CASTKSLAGSHVEQFF. As DNA, the CDR3 is TGTGCCAGCACCAAATCACTAGCGGGATCCCATGTTGAGCAGTTCTTC.

The rearrangement links TRBV30 to TRBJ1-1; 7 nucleotides match TRBD1. CDR3 length: 15 amino acids. The V segment lost 3 bases and the J segment 0 bases; nucleotides outside the gene matches: 7. Germline CDR1 GTSNPN, CDR2 SVGIG (reference sequence). The DNA of the CDR3 is TGTGCCTGGAGACTGCGGGGACAGTTGAACACTGAAGCTTTCTTT. Its translation is CAWRLRGQLNTEAFF.

The chain is built from TRBV18 and TRBJ1-1; 8 nucleotides match TRBD1. The CDR3 runs to 15 residues. Germline V gives CDR1 KGHSH, CDR2 LQKENI. V was clipped by 5 bases and J by 4 bases; unmatched bases: 9. The DNA of the CDR3 is TGTGCCAGCTCATCAACGCCTGGACAGGGCACTGAAGCTTTCTTT. This translates into CASSSTPGQGTEAFF.

V and J are TRBV9 and TRBJ2-5; D perhaps matches TRBD1 (5 bases). This CDR3 is built from 15 residues. Looked up from germline, CDR1 is SGDLS and CDR2 is YYNGEE. V was shortened by 0 bases and J by 5 bases, with 14 bases between the two germline ends. CDR3 loop: CASSVDTWQGETQYF. The CDR3 DNA sequence: TGTGCCAGCAGCGTAGATACGTGGCAGGGCGAGACCCAGTACTTC.

The chain couples TRBV7-2 to TRBJ2-1; D may be TRBD2 (6 bases). CDR3 length: 14 amino acids. V was pared by 1 base and J by 6 bases, with 10 bases between. Germline values: CDR1 SGHTA, CDR2 FQGNSA. The chain's CDR3 is CASSLGGTPNEQFF. CDR3 bases: TGTGCCAGCAGCTTAGGCGGGACCCCCAATGAGCAGTTCTTC. The variable domain in full, with the rest retrieved from reference TRBV7-2 and TRBJ2-1, is GAGVSQSPSNKVTEKGKDVELRCDPISGHTALYWYRQSLGQGLEFLIYFQGNSAPDKSGLPSDRFSAERTGGSVSTLTIQRTQQEDSAVYLCASSLGGTPNEQFFGPGTRLTVL.

This clone was observed a few times. This sequence joins TRBV11-2 and TRBJ1-2; 8 bases map to TRBD1. After removal of 1 base from V and 4 bases from J, the junction contained 8 bases not matched to a gene. The CDR3 runs to 16 residues. Germline-derived CDR1 and CDR2 are SGHAT and FQNNGV. CDR3 region: CASSLVGTGGSYGYTF. The CDR3 region has the DNA TGTGCCAGCAGCTTAGTAGGAACAGGGGGAAGCTATGGCTACACCTTC.

The rearrangement joins TRBV11-2 to TRBJ2-1; tentative D call: TRBD1 (6 bases). Trimming removed 4 bases at V and 9 bases at J, with 25 bases between. Germline loops: CDR1 SGHAT, CDR2 FQNNGV. The CDR3 totals 17 residues. The CDR3 DNA reads TGTGCCAGCAGCTCCGACTTTACAGGGAAAACAACAGGTGAGCAGTTCTTC. It codes for CASSSDFTGKTTGEQFF.

The count of this clone is one. This chain uses TRBV7-8 with TRBJ1-1; no firm D call. CDR1 is SGHVS, CDR2 FQNEAQ, per germline. V gave up 4 bases and J gave up 5 bases, with 14 bases separating them. This CDR3 has 14 residues. This CDR3 reads CASSSDQGVTEAFF. The CDR3 nucleotides read TGTGCCAGCAGCTCCGACCAAGGAGTTACTGAAGCTTTCTTT.

In this sample, this clone turned up a few times. The V and J genes are TRBV5-1 and TRBJ1-4; D is possibly TRBD1 (6 bases). Germline CDR1 is SGHRS and CDR2 is YFSETQ. The CDR3 covers 11 residues. V lost 2 bases to trimming and J lost 12 bases, with 8 bases between them. The CDR3 protein is CASSFAGELFF. In DNA form, the CDR3 reads TGCGCCAGCAGCTTTGCAGGGGAACTGTTTTTT.

This chain uses TRBV21-1 with TRBJ1-2; the D call TRBD1 from the table was never checked on the DNA. TRBV21-1 is reported as a pseudogene. CDR3 length equals 12 residues. This chain's CDR3 is CASDRGPYGYTF. As DNA, the CDR3 is TGTGCCAGTGACAGGGGACCCTATGGCTACACCTTC.

As to this clone: Other nucleotide sequences in the sample specify the same CDR3. The chain couples TRBV6-5 to TRBJ2-1, with TRBD2 identical over 7 bases. The CDR3 is 13 amino acids. V was pared by 3 bases and J by 8 bases, with 4 bases of the junction left unmatched. Germline CDR1 is MNHEY and CDR2 is SVGAGI. The CDR3 coding sequence is TGTGCCAGCAGTTATGGCGGGAGTGATGAGCAGTTCTTC. This gives the protein CASSYGGSDEQFF.

The chain joins TRBV5-1 to TRBJ2-7, with TRBD1 matching 7 bases. Trimming removed 4 bases from V and 2 bases from J; junction bases left unmatched: 6. This CDR3 has 14 residues. Per germline, CDR1 SGHRS and CDR2 YFSETQ. The CDR3 DNA reads as TGCGCCAGCAGCGAAGACAGGGTTGCCTACGAGCAGTACTTC. Protein: CASSEDRVAYEQYF.

The rearrangement uses TRBV5-1 and TRBJ2-7, with TRBD1 identical over 12 bases. The CDR3 is made up of 18 amino acids. V dropped 1 base and J dropped 3; count of bases not matched to a gene: 11. CDR1 is SGHRS and CDR2 is YFSETQ in the germline V gene. Here the CDR3 DNA reads TGCGCCAGCAGCTTGTCCCCTCCGGGACAGGGGGCCAACTACGAGCAGTACTTC. As protein: CASSLSPPGQGANYEQYF. The variable domain in full, completed from reference TRBV5-1 and TRBJ2-7, reads KAGVTQTPRYLIKTRGQQVTLSCSPISGHRSVSWYQQTPGQGLQFLFEYFSETQRNKGNFPGRFSGRQFSNSRSEMNVSTLELGDSALYLCASSLSPPGQGANYEQYFGPGTRLTVT.

This chain uses TRBV30 with TRBJ1-2; D gene unclear. V lost 2 bases and J lost 7, with 14 bases in between. Germline CDR1 and CDR2: GTSNPN and SVGIG (reference sequence). The CDR3 has 13 residues. The CDR3: CAWSSHGEFGYTF. The CDR3 coding sequence is TGTGCCTGGAGTAGCCACGGGGAGTTTGGCTACACCTTC.

This rearrangement joins TRBV10-3 to TRBJ2-7; 7 bases fit TRBD1. This CDR3 has 14 residues. V was pared by 6 bases and J by 3 bases, with 8 bases of the junction left unmatched. From germline, CDR1 is ENHRY and CDR2 SYGVKD. Here the CDR3 reads CAISRDSQNYEQYF. The CDR3, as DNA: TGTGCCATCAGCCGGGACAGCCAAAACTACGAGCAGTACTTC.

This clone came up a few times. This chain links TRBV2 with TRBJ2-1, with TRBD2 matching over 8 bases. Losses at the gene ends were 9 bases for V and 0 bases for J; bases not matched to a gene: 4. Germline loops: CDR1 SNHLY, CDR2 FYNNEI. The CDR3 runs 14 residues. This CDR3 is CARAGTSSYNEQFF. The CDR3 region has the DNA TGTGCCAGAGCAGGGACTAGCTCCTACAATGAGCAGTTCTTC.

This clone appeared a single time. The sample has other DNA sequences that encode this CDR3 too. This chain connects TRBV5-6 to TRBJ2-7; tentatively, D is TRBD2 (7 bases). CDR3 size: 16 residues. Per germline, CDR1 SGHDT and CDR2 YYEEEE. V gave up 4 bases and J gave up 1 base, with 18 bases separating them. CDR3 nucleotide sequence: TGTGCCAGCAGCGACAGAGGGGGGGGAAGGTCCTACGAGCAGTACTTC. Protein: CASSDRGGGRSYEQYF.